This T cell receptor beta chain comes out of a study of blood T cell repertoires in COVID-19. Study-level background: Collection of acute and convalescent COVID-19 samples took place in the United States, Italy and Spain. T cells, B-cell-depleted T cells, or PBMCs provided the cDNA or gDNA that served as material.

In the authors' workflow: Using reference gene primer amplification, nucleated cell counts were estimated. Measured with immunoSEQ multiplex PCR; TCRdb has only the in-frame clones, and not every one. V and J calls and clone size come straight from that table; D and trimming were deduced from the DNA. The table records 75,000 to 100,000 clones, around 80% of them present only once. Trimming cost V 8 bases and J 0 bases, with 14 bases left between them. This CDR3 comprises 15 residues. The specimen sequenced was peripheral blood. The rearrangement joins TRBV23-1 to TRBJ1-5; the D is unclear. TRBV23-1 is identified as an open reading frame with a role that is uncertain. The receptor was derived from a woman of 80 years or more with acute or convalescent COVID-19. The CDR3, as DNA: TGCGCCAGCCCGCCACTGAGGTATAGCAATCAGCCCCAGCATTTT. Its protein product is CASPPLRYSNQPQHF.